This is a list of T cell receptor beta chains from one sample in a study of Ad26.COV2.S vaccination and SARS-CoV-2 variants. Data came from immunoSEQ multiplex PCR; TCRdb stores just in-frame clones and leaves some out. The sample consists of hundreds of thousands of clones, around 89% of them appearing once. The sequencing here drew on peripheral blood, taken in a trial of Ad26.COV2.S vaccine versus placebo. The origin of the receptors is a person between 18 and 60 years old who received the Ad26.COV2.S COVID-19 vaccine or a placebo. The CDR3 runs from the conserved cysteine through the conserved F or W. The order of the fields is J gene, clone size, V gene, D gene, CDR3 protein, CDR3 DNA. D genes are given only for firm matches. Clone size is stated in some rows and not others, as once, few, many or a class when expanded.

TRBJ2-1	NA	TRBV6-5	NA	CASSYSPAESYNEQFF	TGTGCCAGCAGTTACTCACCGGCGGAATCCTACAATGAGCAGTTCTTC
TRBJ1-6	few	TRBV2	NA	CASSSRDGSSPLHF	TGTGCCAGCAGCTCCCGGGACGGGAGTTCACCCCTCCACTTT
TRBJ2-7	NA	TRBV2	NA	CASCLARSYEQYF	TGTGCCAGCTGTCTAGCCCGGTCCTACGAGCAGTACTTC
TRBJ2-2	NA	TRBV6-2/TRBV6-3	TRBD2	CASSSLAGAGELFF	TGTGCCAGCAGCTCTCTAGCGGGGGCCGGGGAGCTGTTTTTT
TRBJ2-4	NA	TRBV9	NA	CASSSKNIQYF	TGTGCCAGCAGTAGTAAAAACATTCAGTACTTC
TRBJ2-1	NA	TRBV13	TRBD1	CASSLDGTGDGEQFF	TGTGCCAGCAGCTTAGATGGGACAGGGGATGGTGAGCAGTTCTTC
TRBJ2-6	NA	TRBV4-2	TRBD1	CASSPSGQGADSGANVLTF	TGTGCCAGCAGCCCGTCAGGACAGGGGGCCGACTCTGGGGCCAACGTCCTGACTTTC
TRBJ2-7	NA	TRBV27	TRBD2	CASRRTSGYEQYF	TGTGCCAGCAGACGGACTAGCGGGTACGAGCAGTACTTC
TRBJ1-1	NA	TRBV6-2/TRBV6-3	NA	CASSYSIHAVPEAFF	TGTGCCAGCAGTTACTCGATTCATGCAGTACCTGAAGCTTTCTTT
TRBJ2-7	NA	TRBV18	NA	CASSPRGLSGHEQYF	TGTGCCAGCTCACCGAGGGGTCTTTCGGGACACGAGCAGTACTTC
TRBJ2-7	NA	TRBV6-5	TRBD1	CASSRDRAYEQYF	TGTGCCAGCAGCCGGGACAGGGCATACGAGCAGTACTTC
TRBJ2-7	NA	TRBV12-3/TRBV12-4	NA	CASSTTGDYEQYF	TGTGCCAGCAGTACGACAGGAGACTACGAGCAGTACTTC
TRBJ2-7	NA	TRBV4-2	NA	CASSRTSYPYEQYF	TGTGCCAGCAGTCGAACTAGTTATCCTTACGAGCAGTACTTC
TRBJ2-7	NA	TRBV4-2	NA	CASSQTTTGAYEQYF	TGTGCCAGCAGCCAGACGACCACTGGGGCCTACGAGCAGTACTTC
TRBJ2-1	NA	TRBV7-9	TRBD2	CASSRTSGSDNEQFF	TGTGCCAGCAGCCGGACTAGCGGGAGTGACAATGAGCAGTTCTTC
TRBJ1-4	NA	TRBV21-1	NA	CASSKEPIGVEKLFF	TGTGCCAGCAGCAAAGAGCCCATCGGGGTGGAAAAACTGTTTTTT
TRBJ1-1	NA	TRBV7-6	TRBD1	CASSMTGGNTEAFF	TGTGCCAGCAGCATGACAGGGGGGAACACTGAAGCTTTCTTT
TRBJ2-2	NA	TRBV25-1	NA	CASSEYGLTGELFF	TGTGCCAGCAGTGAATACGGGCTTACCGGGGAGCTGTTTTTT
TRBJ1-6	NA	TRBV5-1	TRBD1	CASSADRERGSPLHF	TGCGCCAGCAGCGCGGACAGGGAGAGGGGTTCACCCCTCCACTTT
TRBJ2-1	NA	TRBV30	TRBD2	CAWAALAGIDEQFF	TGTGCCTGGGCTGCTCTAGCGGGTATCGATGAGCAGTTCTTC